This T cell receptor beta chain is from a study of technical replicates of blood from a handful of donors (dated by TCRdb to about 2017). Remarks on this clone: What this receptor recognizes is not known. Base qualities are not at hand, and no much larger clone is one base apart.

The receptor library was made with the immunoSEQ multiplex PCR assay. TCRdb stores this immuneACCESS table with in-frame sequences only. Part of the clones is absent; in the studies checked, under half of the shortfall reflects unresolved V genes, and no reason is known for the rest. Present in this sample are tens of thousands of clones, roughly 92% of which were seen just once. Of the sample, just over 0.25% is held by the ten largest clones. As encoded in the germline V gene, CDR1 is MGHRA while CDR2 is YSYEKL. The CDR3 holds 17 amino acids from the cysteine to the phenylalanine. Kept here is only the CDR3 DNA, which spans 51 bases and is read in frame from base 1. Trimming takes 1 base off V and 6 bases off J; junction bases not matched to a gene: 11.

The specimen sequenced was T cells isolated from PBMCs. The clonotype comes from a human donor in good health. Rearrangement joined TRBV4-1 to TRBJ2-7, with 11 bases in between that match TRBD1. The CDR3 protein sequence reads: CASSQGTGGTFRPEQYF. The nucleotides read TGCGCCAGCAGCCAAGGGACAGGGGGCACCTTCCGTCCCGAGCAGTACTTC.